The sequence of this T cell receptor beta chain was determined in a study of T cells in Graves' hyperthyroidism and ophthalmopathy. Amplification of TCR beta CDR3 regions used RNA as the template. Initially, a first-round RT-PCR of the TCR CDR3 employed the HTBI primer set. One entry per CDR3 protein results from TCRdb running MiXCR on the multiplex PCR reads. The sample holds 470,000 or so distinct CDR3 sequences, more than 20% seen once. Study-wide results and caveats: Ophthalmopathy stood apart from stable hyperthyroidism in a 13 V-J model.

This clonotype came up a few times. Its antigen is unknown. PBMCs came from over 8.5 ml fresh peripheral blood. Germline V gives CDR1 LNHDA, CDR2 SQIVND (reference sequence). This CDR3 contains 15 residues. Between the trimmed V and J ends, which lost 5 bases and 5 bases, there was a span of 16 bases. The sequenced sample was blood. This TCR came from a man between 18 and 35 years old with Graves' hyperthyroidism. This chain connects TRBV19 to TRBJ1-5; a possible D gene is TRBD1 (5 bases). The CDR3 region has the DNA TGTGCCAGTAGTTCCGCCTCTGCGGGGGATCAGCCCCAGCATTTT. Protein sequence: CASSSASAGDQPQHF.